These 7 T cell receptor beta chains came from one sample sequenced in a study of cytomegalovirus exposure and HLA in healthy donors (dated by TCRdb to about 2017). The method was the immunoSEQ multiplex PCR assay. For the multiplex PCR, a mixture combining 60 forward primers for TCR Vbeta segments and 13 reverse primers for TCR Jbeta segments was used. Held by TCRdb, this immuneACCESS table contains in-frame sequences only and omits some clones. Under half of the omission traces to an unresolved V gene where checked; the cause of the rest is unknown. For this sample the table gives 100,000 to 120,000 clones, of which about 86% were detected only once. The ten largest make up 1.5% to 2% of the sample. Input material: PBMCs. These receptor sequences come from a man in his forties or fifties in good health and CMV-seronegative.

The rearrangement uses TRBV6-5 and TRBJ2-7, with D possibly being TRBD1 (5 bases). Germline loops: CDR1 MNHEY, CDR2 SVGAGI. V gave up 6 bases and J gave up 1 base, with 10 bases separating them. The CDR3 spans 13 residues. CDR3: CASSQGASYEQYF. The DNA for the CDR3 is TGTGCCAGCAGCCAAGGGGCTTCCTACGAGCAGTACTTC.

V gene TRBV27 combines with J gene TRBJ2-5; tentative D call: TRBD1 (6 bases). The germline V gene has CDR1 MNHEY and CDR2 SMNVEV (reference sequence). The CDR3 totals 15 residues. Trimming left V 6 bases short and J 4 bases short, with 18 bases between. This CDR3 is CASRPVQGIRETQYF. The CDR3 nucleotides are TGTGCCAGCAGGCCAGTACAGGGAATCCGAGAGACCCAGTACTTC.

V gene TRBV5-1 combines with J gene TRBJ2-1; 7 nucleotides align to TRBD2. The V segment lost 7 bases and the J segment 7 bases; nucleotides outside the gene matches: 2. This CDR3 has 11 residues. Germline CDR1 SGHRS, CDR2 YFSETQ. The CDR3, as DNA: TGCGCCAGCCAACTAGCGAATGAGCAGTTCTTC. It translates to CASQLANEQFF.

On this clone: Other nucleotide sequences in the sample specify the same CDR3. The V and J genes are TRBV5-4 and TRBJ2-5; weak D call: TRBD2 (5 bases). V gave up 0 bases and J gave up 5 bases, with 8 bases separating them. This CDR3 is built from 13 residues. Looked up from germline, CDR1 is SGHNT and CDR2 is YYREEE (reference sequence). CDR3 nucleotides: TGTGCCAGCAGCTTGGTCGGCGGGGAGACCCAGTACTTC. Its protein is CASSLVGGETQYF. Complete variable domain (other parts from reference TRBV5-4 and TRBJ2-5): ETGVTQSPTHLIKTRGQQVTLRCSSQSGHNTVSWYQQALGQGPQFIFQYYREEENGRGNFPPRFSGLQFPNYSSELNVNALELDDSALYLCASSLVGGETQYFGPGTRLLVL.

This chain joins TRBV18 and TRBJ2-3; TRBD2 aligns across 11 bases. The CDR3 is 15 residues long. Germline CDR1 KGHSH, CDR2 LQKENI. After removal of 4 bases from V and 3 bases from J, the junction contained 3 bases not matched to a gene. CDR3 nucleotides: TGTGCCAGCTCACACGGGACTAGCGGAACAGATACGCAGTATTTT. It codes for CASSHGTSGTDTQYF.

V usage is TRBV27 and J usage is TRBJ1-2, with 7 bases that match TRBD1. Germline loops: CDR1 MNHEY, CDR2 SMNVEV (reference sequence). The V gene end was trimmed by 8 bases and the J gene end by 6 bases; junction bases not matched to a gene: 18. This CDR3 has 16 residues. CDR3 sequence reads: CASGRDRSFFLDGYTF. Written as DNA, the CDR3 is TGTGCCAGCGGCCGGGACAGAAGTTTCTTTTTGGATGGCTACACCTTC.

The V gene is TRBV10-3, the J gene TRBJ1-3; no definite D call. CDR1 is ENHRY and CDR2 is SYGVKD in the germline V gene. The CDR3 length is 12 residues. Trimming stripped 8 bases from V and 8 bases from J, with 13 bases between. The CDR3 coding sequence is TGTGCCATCGACGGAGGAACGGACACCATATATTTT. Translation gives CAIDGGTDTIYF.